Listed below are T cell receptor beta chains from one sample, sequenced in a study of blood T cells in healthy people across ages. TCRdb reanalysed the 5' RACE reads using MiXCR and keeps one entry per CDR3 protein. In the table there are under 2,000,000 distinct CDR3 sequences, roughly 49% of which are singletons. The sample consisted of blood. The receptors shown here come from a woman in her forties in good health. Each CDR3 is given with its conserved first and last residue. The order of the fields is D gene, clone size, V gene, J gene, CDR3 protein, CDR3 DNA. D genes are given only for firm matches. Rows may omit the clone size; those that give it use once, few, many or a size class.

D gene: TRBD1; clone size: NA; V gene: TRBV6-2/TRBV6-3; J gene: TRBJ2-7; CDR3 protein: CASRRTRDRGLRFEQYF; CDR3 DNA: TGTGCCAGCAGGAGAACCCGGGACAGGGGGCTTCGTTTCGAGCAGTACTTC
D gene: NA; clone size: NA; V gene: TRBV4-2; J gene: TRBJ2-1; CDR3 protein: CASSQESGWGQFF; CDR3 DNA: TGTGCCAGCAGCCAAGAGTCTGGGTGGGGGCAGTTCTTC
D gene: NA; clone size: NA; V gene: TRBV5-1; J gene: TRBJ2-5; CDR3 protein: CASSWPPGATQETQYF; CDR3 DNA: TGCGCCAGCAGCTGGCCCCCGGGGGCTACACAAGAGACCCAGTACTTC
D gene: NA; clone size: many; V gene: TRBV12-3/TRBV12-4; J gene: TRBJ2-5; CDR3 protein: CASSSPGLQETQYF; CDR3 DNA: TGTGCCAGCAGTTCGCCGGGACTCCAAGAGACCCAGTACTTC
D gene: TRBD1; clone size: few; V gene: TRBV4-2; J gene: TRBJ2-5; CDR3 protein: CASSQDGTGPYQETQYF; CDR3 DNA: TGTGCCAGCAGCCAAGATGGGACAGGGCCGTACCAAGAGACCCAGTACTTC
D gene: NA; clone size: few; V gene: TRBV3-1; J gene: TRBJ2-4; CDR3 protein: CASSLQEPPKHIQYF; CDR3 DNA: TGTGCCAGCAGCCTACAGGAACCTCCAAAACACATTCAGTACTTC
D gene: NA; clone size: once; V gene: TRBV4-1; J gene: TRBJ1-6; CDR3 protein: CASSQESPGARPLHF; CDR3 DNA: TGCGCCAGCAGCCAAGAATCGCCCGGGGCTAGACCCCTCCACTTT
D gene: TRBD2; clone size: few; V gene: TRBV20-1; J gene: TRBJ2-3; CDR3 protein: CSAERGLAVSTDTQYF; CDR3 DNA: TGCAGTGCTGAACGAGGACTAGCGGTTAGCACAGATACGCAGTATTTT
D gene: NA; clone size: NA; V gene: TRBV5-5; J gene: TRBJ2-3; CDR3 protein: CASSEPPLGSDTATQYF; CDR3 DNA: TGTGCCAGCAGCGAGCCTCCCCTAGGCAGCGATACGGCTACGCAGTATTTT
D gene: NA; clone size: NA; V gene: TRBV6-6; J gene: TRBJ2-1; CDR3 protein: CASSYARALGDEQFF; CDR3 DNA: TGTGCCAGCAGTTACGCCCGGGCTCTGGGGGATGAGCAGTTCTTC